These 25 T cell receptor beta chains originate from one sample sequenced in a study of tumor-infiltrating lymphocytes in oesophageal squamous cell carcinoma. TCRdb redid the calling of the PCR reads with MiXCR, one entry per CDR3 protein. In the table there are about 12,000 distinct CDR3 sequences, roughly 51% of which are singletons. Sequencing was done on a sample of esophageal tumor tissue. All receptors derive from a female donor with esophageal squamous cell carcinoma.

At least ten counts were recorded for this clonotype. This chain uses TRBV28 with TRBJ2-2, with 8 bases fitting TRBD1. Trimming cost V 5 bases and J 3 bases; bases outside gene matches: 11. CDR3 length equals 17 residues. The germline V gene has CDR1 MDHEN and CDR2 SYDVKM. CDR3 amino acids: CASSTPGGVGDTGELFF. The DNA of the CDR3 is TGTGCCAGCAGTACCCCAGGGGGCGTAGGGGACACCGGGGAGCTGTTTTTT.

This CDR3 is CASSEGQSNTQYF. In DNA, the CDR3 is TGTGCCAGCAGCGAAGGACAGTCGAATACGCAGTATTTT. The chain carries TRBV7-3 and TRBJ2-3; TRBD1 might be the D (6 bases). Germline assignment: CDR1 SGHTA and CDR2 FQGTGA. V gave up 5 bases and J gave up 7 bases, with 13 bases separating them. The CDR3 is made up of 13 amino acids.

This clonotype was seen many times. V usage is TRBV5-5 and J usage is TRBJ2-5; D remains ambiguous. TRBJ2-7 explains the end of the DNA better; the J call may be wrong. This CDR3 contains 13 residues. Germline V gene sequence: CDR1 SGHKS, CDR2 YYEKEE (reference sequence). The DNA for the CDR3 is TGTGCCAGCAGCTCCCTGACCGGTGACGAGCAGTACTTC. Translated, it gives CASSSLTGDEQYF.

This clonotype was counted many times. V and J are TRBV14 and TRBJ2-7; the match to TRBD1 covers 7 bases. Germline-derived CDR1 and CDR2 are SGHDN and FVKESK. This CDR3 has 14 amino acids. After removal of 2 bases from V and 1 base from J, the junction contained 2 bases not matched to a gene. The CDR3 loop reads CASSQPGQSYEQYF. DNA for the CDR3: TGTGCCAGCAGCCAACCGGGACAGTCCTACGAGCAGTACTTC. The variable domain in full, completed from reference TRBV14 and TRBJ2-7, reads EAGVTQFPSHSVIEKGQTVTLRCDPISGHDNLYWYRRVMGKEIKFLLHFVKESKQDESGMPNNRFLAERTGGTYSTLKVQPAELEDSGVYFCASSQPGQSYEQYFGPGTRLTVT.

V usage is TRBV7-6 and J usage is TRBJ2-5; either TRBD1 or TRBD2 may fit D (5 bases each). The J call may not be correct, given that the DNA end is closer to TRBJ2-7. The CDR3 is 18 amino acids. The germline CDR1 and CDR2 sequences are SGHVS and FNYEAQ. The CDR3 reads CASSDLAHIWGRSYEQYF. The CDR3 region has the DNA TGTGCCAGCAGCGACCTGGCCCACATTTGGGGACGCTCCTACGAGCAGTACTTC.

This clonotype was detected ten times or more. The V call is TRBV27, the J call TRBJ1-6; 11 bases are shared with TRBD1. The J segment lost 10 bases and the V segment lost 1 base, leaving 3 bases of the junction unmatched. The CDR3 runs to 15 residues. Germline V gene lookup returns CDR1 MNHEY and CDR2 SMNVEV (reference sequence). As DNA, the CDR3 is TGTGCCAGCAGTTTATGGGGACAGGGGGGGTCACCCCTCCACTTT. Translation: CASSLWGQGGSPLHF.

This clonotype is labeled as medium-sized (0.01 to 0.1%). A single base separates this from a much larger clone, so it may be a read error. The chain has TRBV7-2 and TRBJ2-7; 11 bases align to TRBD2. Germline lookup yields CDR1 SGHTA and CDR2 FQGNSA. The CDR3 loop spans 16 amino acids. Trimming removed 6 bases from V and 7 bases from J; junction bases left unmatched: 14. This chain's CDR3 is CASRFSSGRPNNEQYF. In DNA, the CDR3 is TGTGCCAGCAGGTTCTCTAGCGGGAGGCCGAACAATGAGCAGTACTTC. Complete variable domain (other parts from reference TRBV7-2 and TRBJ2-7): GAGVSQSPSNKVTEKGKDVELRCDPISGHTALYWYRQSLGQGLEFLIYFQGNSAPDKSGLPSDRFSAERTGGSVSTLTIQRTQQEDSAVYLCASRFSSGRPNNEQYFGPGTRLTVT.

Many counts were recorded for this clonotype. Given a much more abundant clone one base away, this may be a read error. The chain employs TRBV6-1 and TRBJ2-4; D is uncertain. The germline V and J ends were trimmed by 5 bases and 13 bases, with 18 bases remaining between them. The germline CDR1 and CDR2 sequences are MNHNS and SASEGT. The CDR3 is 13 amino acids. In DNA form, the CDR3 reads TGTGCCAGCAGTCCTGAATGGTACAATGAGCAGTACTTC. Protein product: CASSPEWYNEQYF.

The chain links TRBV7-4 to TRBJ2-1; D is possibly TRBD1 (6 bases). Germline CDR1 and CDR2: SGHVT and SQSDAQ. The ends were cut back, 2 bases at V and 10 bases at J, with 15 bases in the middle. The CDR3 runs 14 residues. CDR3 nucleotide sequence: TGTGCCAGCAGCTTACAGGGGTTCTCCTACGAGCAGTTCTTC. Its translation: CASSLQGFSYEQFF.

Points on this clonotype: The final CDR3 position lacks the conserved phenylalanine or tryptophan, pointing to a likely read error. The limits of the CDR3 on the DNA are not certain, so only TCRdb's listed CDR3 is given. The chain joins TRBV6-8 to TRBJ2-6; the table's D call, TRBD1, was not checked against the DNA. Germline V gene lookup returns CDR1 MNHGY and CDR2 SAAAGT. Including both end residues, the CDR3 is 15 amino acids long. The CDR3 loop is CASSYRVDNEQFFGA.

This clonotype appeared a few times. The chain employs TRBV7-6 and TRBJ2-2; no clear D gene. This CDR3 has 14 amino acids. Trimming pared 5 bases from V and 10 bases from J, leaving 17 bases between. CDR1 and CDR2 from the germline V gene are SGHVS and FNYEAQ. CDR3 residues: CASSPEARSEELFF. The CDR3 region has the DNA TGTGCCAGCAGCCCCGAGGCGCGTTCCGAGGAGCTGTTTTTT.

This clonotype was detected only once. The chain couples TRBV11-2 to TRBJ2-1; 7 bases match TRBD1. Judging by the DNA end, TRBJ2-7 fits better; the J call may be wrong. Germline-derived CDR1 and CDR2 are SGHAT and FQNNGV. The CDR3 covers 16 residues. The chain's CDR3 is CASSSGQALISYEQYF. The DNA of the CDR3 is TGTGCCAGCAGCTCTGGACAGGCCCTAATCTCCTACGAGCAGTACTTC.

The rearrangement links TRBV12-3 or TRBV12-4 to TRBJ1-1; TRBD1 is a possible D gene (5 bases). Trimming removed 2 bases from V and 5 bases from J, with 12 bases in between. The CDR3 totals 14 residues. The CDR3 DNA reads as TGTGCCAGCAGTTTAATCAGGGAGGGGACTGAAGCTTTCTTT. Encoded protein: CASSLIREGTEAFF.

By share of the sample, this clonotype is large. This chain joins TRBV7-2 and TRBJ1-2, with a tentative D call TRBD1 (5 bases). V lost 5 bases to trimming and J lost 7 bases, with 11 bases between them. Germline V gene data show CDR1 as SGHTA and CDR2 as FQGNSA. The CDR3 length is 12 residues. DNA of the CDR3: TGTGCCAGCAGCAAGAGGGGTTTTGGCTACACCTTC. Translation gives CASSKRGFGYTF.

This clonotype was detected a few times. This CDR3 is missing its conserved last phenylalanine or tryptophan, likely due to a read error. Because the CDR3's place on the DNA is in doubt, the DNA is left out and the CDR3 is given as listed by TCRdb. The chain recombines TRBV7-6 with TRBJ2-7; the D call in the table, TRBD2, was not verified against the DNA. Germline loops: CDR1 SGHVS, CDR2 FNYEAQ. The CDR3 adds up to 17 amino acids, both ends counted. The CDR3 reads CASTLLRIGLGGYTFGS.

This rearrangement joins TRBV7-3 to TRBJ2-2; D not certain. V lost 3 bases and J lost 2, with 7 bases in between. Germline loops: CDR1 SGHTA, CDR2 FQGTGA. This CDR3 is 14 amino acids long. The DNA for the CDR3 is TGTGCCAGCAGCTTCCGTGCCAACACCGGGGAGCTGTTTTTT. Its protein is CASSFRANTGELFF.

The chain has TRBV10-2 and TRBJ2-1; 9 bases line up with TRBD2. With 11 bases clipped from V and 5 bases from J, the junction kept 25 bases outside the gene matches. The CDR3 has 19 residues. Germline-derived CDR1 and CDR2 are WSHSY and SAAADI. CDR3 protein: CAVTGGGVAGAKADNEQFF. CDR3 coding DNA: TGCGCCGTCACTGGGGGCGGGGTAGCGGGGGCAAAAGCGGACAATGAGCAGTTCTTC.

This clonotype was observed at least ten times. In this CDR3 the conserved last residue, phenylalanine or tryptophan, is missing, so a read error is likely. The DNA is omitted, as the CDR3 cannot be located on it reliably, and the CDR3 follows TCRdb's listing. This rearrangement joins TRBV7-2 to TRBJ2-7; the table's D call, TRBD1, was not checked against the DNA. Inclusive of both ends, the CDR3 amounts to 14 amino acids. Germline-derived CDR1 and CDR2 are SGHTA and FQGNSA. The CDR3 spells CASSKRGFGYTFGS.

Regarding this clonotype: This may arise from a read error, as a much more abundant clone is one base away. V is TRBV5-3 and J is TRBJ2-5; D is unresolved. The DNA end is a closer match to TRBJ2-1, so the J assignment may be wrong. TRBV5-3 is marked as an open reading frame, function uncertain. This CDR3 spans 13 amino acids. Written as DNA, the CDR3 is TGTGCCAGCAGCTTTGGCCGGAACTACGAGCAGTTCTTC. Protein sequence: CASSFGRNYEQFF.

The J gene is TRBJ1-2, the V gene TRBV11-2; D gene uncertain. Germline lookup yields CDR1 SGHAT and CDR2 FQNNGV. The germline V and J ends were trimmed by 11 bases and 1 base, with 11 bases remaining between them. The length of the CDR3 is 12 residues. The CDR3 sequence: CASAYSNYGYTF. The CDR3, as DNA: TGTGCCTCAGCGTACAGTAACTATGGCTACACCTTC.

This clonotype was detected once. The chain employs TRBV27 and TRBJ2-3; no reliable D call. The V end was cut by 11 bases, the J end by 1 base, with 16 bases between. CDR3 length: 14 residues. The germline gives CDR1 MNHEY, CDR2 SMNVEV (reference sequence). The CDR3 region has the DNA TGTGCCGCTCGAGCGAACCCTGGCACAGATACGCAGTATTTT. This encodes CAARANPGTDTQYF.

The chain has TRBV7-3 and TRBJ2-3; D ambiguous. Per germline, CDR1 SGHTA and CDR2 FQGTGA. The germline V and J ends were trimmed by 5 bases and 2 bases, with 11 bases remaining between them. The CDR3 is 14 residues long. CDR3: CASSPDGNTDTQYF. For the CDR3, the DNA is TGTGCCAGCAGCCCCGACGGTAACACAGATACGCAGTATTTT.

This chain's CDR3 is CASSYLLTSGRVTTDTQYF. The CDR3, as DNA: TGTGCCAGCAGTTACTTGCTGACTAGCGGGAGAGTAACCACAGATACGCAGTATTTT. This sequence joins TRBV6-8 and TRBJ2-3; TRBD2 matches 12 bases. CDR3 size: 19 residues. The V and J ends lost 1 base and 2 bases, in that order; junction bases with no gene match: 10. Per germline, CDR1 MNHGY and CDR2 SAAAGT.

V gene TRBV7-3 combines with J gene TRBJ2-3; D is unclear. The CDR3 spans 14 residues. Trimming stripped 3 bases from V and 1 base from J, with 8 bases between. The germline V gene has CDR1 SGHTA and CDR2 FQGTGA. In nucleotides, the CDR3 is TGTGCCAGCAGCTTGGGTTACGGCACAGATACGCAGTATTTT. Translated: CASSLGYGTDTQYF. The full variable domain, rest sourced from reference TRBV7-3 and TRBJ2-3, is GAGVSQTPSNKVTEKGKYVELRCDPISGHTALYWYRQSLGQGPEFLIYFQGTGAADDSGLPNDRFFAVRPEGSVSTLKIQRTERGDSAVYLCASSLGYGTDTQYFGPGTRLTVL.

V is TRBV14 and J is TRBJ2-5; D unresolved. Near its end, the DNA agrees better with TRBJ2-7, so the J call may be wrong. The CDR3 spans 14 residues. Germline lookup yields CDR1 SGHDN and CDR2 FVKESK. CDR3 protein: CASSPLAHSYEQYF. The CDR3 coding sequence is TGTGCCAGCAGCCCCTTAGCTCATTCCTACGAGCAGTACTTC.